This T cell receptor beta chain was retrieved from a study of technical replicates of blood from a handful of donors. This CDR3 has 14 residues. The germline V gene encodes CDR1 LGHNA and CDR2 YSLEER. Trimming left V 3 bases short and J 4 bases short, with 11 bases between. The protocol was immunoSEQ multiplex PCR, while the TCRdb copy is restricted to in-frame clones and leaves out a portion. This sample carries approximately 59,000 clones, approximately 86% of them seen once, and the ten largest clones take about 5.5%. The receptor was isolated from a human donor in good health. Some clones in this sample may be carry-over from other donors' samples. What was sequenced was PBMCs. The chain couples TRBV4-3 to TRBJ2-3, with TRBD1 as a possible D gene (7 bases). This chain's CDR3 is CASSQSRGADTQYF. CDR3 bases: TGCGCCAGCAGCCAGAGCAGGGGGGCAGATACGCAGTATTTT.